The source of this TCR beta chain is a study of blood T cell repertoires in COVID-19. Study-level background: Samples of COVID-19 (acute and convalescent) were obtained from the United States, Italy and Spain. In each case, the material was cDNA or gDNA derived from T cells, B-cell-depleted T cells, or PBMCs.

To note about this clone: This specimen includes other DNA sequences encoding the same CDR3.

CDR1 is SGHAT, CDR2 FQNNGV, per germline. V gave up 3 bases and J gave up 3 bases; unmatched junction bases: 3. The CDR3 has 14 amino acids. In the original workflow: Estimation of nucleated cell counts was performed using reference gene primer amplification. Clones were sequenced by immunoSEQ multiplex PCR, and TCRdb holds only the in-frame ones, with some missing. The V and J calls and clone size come from that table; D and trimming were worked out from the DNA. Among 100,000 to 150,000 clones listed, over 75% were seen once. The rearrangement uses TRBV11-2 and TRBJ1-1; 8 bases align to TRBD1. This sequence originates from a man aged 55 to 70 with acute or convalescent COVID-19. Sequences were obtained from peripheral blood. CDR3: CASSFGQGDTEAFF. The CDR3 nucleotides read TGTGCCAGCAGCTTTGGACAGGGTGACACTGAAGCTTTCTTT.